Below are 28 T cell receptor beta chains sequenced from a single sample in a study of cytomegalovirus exposure and HLA in healthy donors. The PCR made use of 60 Vbeta and 13 Jbeta primers. Some clones are missing from TCRdb's copy, which holds only in-frame ones; the method was immunoSEQ multiplex PCR. The sample has approximately 190,000 clones, 87% seen once. The sequenced sample consisted of PBMCs. Every receptor here comes from a man aged 30 to 39 in good health and CMV-seronegative.

J is TRBJ2-7 and V is TRBV27, with 8 nucleotides matching TRBD2. Trimming removed 5 bases from V and 7 bases from J; junction bases left unmatched: 13. This CDR3 spans 15 amino acids. Germline loops: CDR1 MNHEY, CDR2 SMNVEV (reference sequence). CDR3 nucleotide sequence: TGTGCCAGCAGTCCCCGGGGGGGAGGGCCGCGGGAGCAGTACTTC. Translating it yields CASSPRGGGPREQYF.

This clone was counted a single time. The genes are TRBV2 and TRBJ2-1, with D possibly matching TRBD2 (5 bases). Trimming took 10 bases from V and 2 from J, leaving 15 bases between them. This CDR3 comprises 14 residues. Germline V gene data show CDR1 as SNHLY and CDR2 as FYNNEI. The CDR3 loop is CATQLVSPYNEQFF. The CDR3 DNA follows: TGTGCCACCCAACTAGTTAGTCCCTACAATGAGCAGTTCTTC.

The count of this clone is one. The V gene is TRBV7-6, the J gene TRBJ1-2; no definite D call. Germline V lookup: CDR1 SGHVS, CDR2 FNYEAQ. The length of the CDR3 is 14 residues. The germline V and J ends were trimmed by 5 bases and 4 bases, with 14 bases remaining between them. The DNA for the CDR3 is TGTGCCAGCAGCCCGTCAGCGGCAGGCTATGGCTACACCTTC. It translates to CASSPSAAGYGYTF.

The chain is built from TRBV7-2 and TRBJ1-2; unclear D gene. This CDR3 comprises 14 residues. The germline gives CDR1 SGHTA, CDR2 FQGNSA. The V end was cut by 1 base, the J end by 8 bases, with 14 bases between. CDR3 residues: CASSLERVISGYTF. The DNA for the CDR3 is TGTGCCAGCAGCTTAGAGAGGGTAATTTCGGGCTACACCTTC.

The chain links TRBV10-3 to TRBJ1-1; TRBD1 might be the D (6 bases). Trimming stripped 2 bases from V and 7 bases from J, with 11 bases between. Germline values: CDR1 ENHRY, CDR2 SYGVKD. The CDR3 is made up of 13 amino acids. The CDR3 DNA is TGTGCCATCAGTGAGAACGGACAGAGTGAAGCTTTCTTT. It specifies CAISENGQSEAFF.

This chain joins TRBV2 and TRBJ2-2; D is possibly TRBD1 (6 bases). CDR3 length equals 15 residues. Germline values: CDR1 SNHLY, CDR2 FYNNEI. Trimming cost V 6 bases and J 4 bases, with 15 bases left between them. The CDR3 sequence: CASSATRGGTGELFF. CDR3 in DNA: TGTGCCAGCAGCGCAACCAGGGGTGGCACCGGGGAGCTGTTTTTT.

The rearrangement links TRBV21-1 to TRBJ1-2. TRBV21-1 is described as a pseudogene. The CDR3 covers 14 residues. The CDR3 bases are TGTGCCAGCAGCAAATCCGGGGGGCGACAAGGCTACACCTTC. Translating it yields CASSKSGGRQGYTF.

The chain carries TRBV2 and TRBJ2-1; TRBD2 matches at 15 bases. In germline, CDR1 is SNHLY, CDR2 FYNNEI. V gave up 6 bases and J gave up 4 bases; unmatched junction bases: 7. This CDR3 is built from 17 residues. CDR3 in amino acids: CASRGGLAGGLYNEQFF. The CDR3 DNA sequence: TGTGCCAGCAGGGGTGGACTAGCGGGGGGGCTTTACAATGAGCAGTTCTTC.

The count of this clone is one. This sequence joins TRBV6-1 and TRBJ2-1; TRBD2 aligns across 9 bases. Germline CDR1 MNHNS, CDR2 SASEGT. Trimming took 8 bases from V and 5 from J; bases not matched to a gene: 7. CDR3 size: 14 residues. The CDR3 reads CASSRTSDNNEQFF. CDR3 in DNA: TGTGCCAGCTCCAGGACTAGCGACAACAATGAGCAGTTCTTC.

The rearrangement joins TRBV28 to TRBJ1-6; D remains unclear. This CDR3 region has 10 residues. The germline gives CDR1 MDHEN, CDR2 SYDVKM. With 4 bases removed from V and 14 bases from J, the gap between germline ends came to 6 bases. CDR3 amino acids: CASSSLSLHF. The CDR3 DNA reads as TGTGCCAGCAGTTCCCTTTCCCTCCACTTT.

V gene TRBV27 combines with J gene TRBJ2-3; 8 bases are shared with TRBD2. Germline CDR1 is MNHEY and CDR2 is SMNVEV (reference sequence). The CDR3 sequence is 14 residues long. V dropped 5 bases and J dropped 2; count of bases not matched to a gene: 3. Here the CDR3 reads CASSPTSVTDTQYF. In DNA form, the CDR3 reads TGTGCCAGCAGTCCGACTAGCGTCACAGATACGCAGTATTTT.

CDR3 coding DNA: TGTGCCAGCAGTGAACTAGCGGGGGGCTACAATGAGCAGTTCTTC. This codes for CASSELAGGYNEQFF. The genes are TRBV6-1 and TRBJ2-1, with 11 bases identical to TRBD2. The CDR3 totals 15 residues. The germline V gene has CDR1 MNHNS and CDR2 SASEGT. V trimming: 2 bases; J trimming: 3 bases; junction bases outside the gene matches: 0.

The rearrangement joins TRBV11-2 to TRBJ2-3; D is uncertain. V lost 1 base, J lost 6 bases, and 11 bases lay in between. Germline CDR1 is SGHAT and CDR2 is FQNNGV. CDR3 length: 14 amino acids. CDR3 region: CASSLGMPQDTQYF. DNA of the CDR3: TGTGCCAGCAGCTTAGGCATGCCCCAGGATACGCAGTATTTT.

The rearrangement joins TRBV7-9 to TRBJ2-7, with D maybe TRBD1 (6 bases). CDR1 SEHNR and CDR2 FQNEAQ come from the germline V gene (reference sequence). This CDR3 has 13 amino acids. V was clipped by 4 bases and J by 5 bases, with 12 bases between them. CDR3 in DNA: TGTGCCAGCAGCTCCGCCAGGGGAGACGAGCAGTACTTC. This gives the protein CASSSARGDEQYF.

This rearrangement joins TRBV9 to TRBJ2-2, with TRBD1 identical over 12 bases. V was pared by 4 bases and J by 3 bases, with 7 bases of the junction left unmatched. Germline CDR1 SGDLS, CDR2 YYNGEE. The CDR3 runs to 17 residues. The CDR3 protein is CASSPRGTGGYTGELFF. The CDR3 DNA follows: TGTGCCAGCAGCCCGCGCGGGACAGGGGGCTACACCGGGGAGCTGTTTTTT.

The rearrangement uses TRBV5-1 and TRBJ2-3, with 12 bases aligning to TRBD2. Looked up from germline, CDR1 is SGHRS and CDR2 is YFSETQ. V dropped 0 bases and J dropped 2; count of bases not matched to a gene: 4. CDR3 length: 17 residues. CDR3 coding DNA: TGCGCCAGCAGCTTGGCCGGACTAGCGGGGATCACAGATACGCAGTATTTT. It codes for CASSLAGLAGITDTQYF.

In this sample, this clone turned up once. This chain joins TRBV29-1 and TRBJ1-2; a weak D match, TRBD1 (5 bases). The CDR3 extends over 16 amino acids. V was clipped by 4 bases and J by 2 bases, with 20 bases between them. Germline-derived CDR1 and CDR2 are SQVTM and ANQGSEA. CDR3 nucleotide sequence: TGCAGCGTTGTCGGTAGCAGGGAGGACCTAAACTATGGCTACACCTTC. Its protein product is CSVVGSREDLNYGYTF.

The chain couples TRBV5-6 to TRBJ2-3, with 7 bases lining up with TRBD2. Germline assignment: CDR1 SGHDT and CDR2 YYEEEE. This CDR3 comprises 15 residues. V was clipped by 0 bases and J by 10 bases; unmatched bases: 11. The CDR3, as DNA: TGTGCCAGCAGCTTGGGAGCGGGGTCAAGGGGTTCGCAGTATTTT. This gives the protein CASSLGAGSRGSQYF.

The CDR3, as DNA: TGTGCCAGCAGCGGACCGGGACTAGCGCCTATATCCTCCTACAATGAGCAGTTCTTC. Its protein is CASSGPGLAPISSYNEQFF. The chain couples TRBV11-2 to TRBJ2-1, with 10 bases matching TRBD2. The length of the CDR3 is 19 residues. Germline V gene data show CDR1 as SGHAT and CDR2 as FQNNGV. The V segment lost 5 bases and the J segment 0 bases; nucleotides outside the gene matches: 13.

The rearrangement joins TRBV7-6 to TRBJ1-1; 9 nucleotides line up with TRBD1. Germline CDR1 reads SGHVS; CDR2 reads FNYEAQ. The CDR3 spans 15 residues. The V and J ends lost 0 bases and 5 bases, in that order; junction bases with no gene match: 4. The CDR3 is CASSLASTGGTEAFF. In nucleotides, the CDR3 is TGTGCCAGCAGCTTAGCGTCGACAGGGGGAACTGAAGCTTTCTTT.

This chain joins TRBV18 and TRBJ2-7; the match to TRBD2 covers 7 bases. The CDR3 runs to 15 residues. CDR1 is KGHSH and CDR2 is LQKENI in the germline V gene. Losses at the gene ends were 2 bases for V and 3 bases for J; bases not matched to a gene: 7. CDR3 bases: TGTGCCAGCTCACCAGAGGGAGGGGAGGGCTACGAGCAGTACTTC. Amino acids: CASSPEGGEGYEQYF.

The chain combines TRBV19 with TRBJ2-5; tentatively, D is TRBD1 (6 bases). The V and J ends lost 10 bases and 11 bases respectively, with 23 bases between them. CDR3 size: 13 residues. CDR1 is LNHDA and CDR2 is SQIVND in the germline V gene (reference sequence). The CDR3 DNA is TGTGCCACACACGCCTGGGGGACACGTGTTCAGTACTTC. It specifies CATHAWGTRVQYF.

The J gene is TRBJ2-5, the V gene TRBV2; perhaps TRBD1 as D (6 bases). This CDR3 spans 15 amino acids. The germline V gene has CDR1 SNHLY and CDR2 FYNNEI. V was clipped by 2 bases and J by 2 bases, with 12 bases between them. CDR3 loop: CASSENRDTQETQYF. CDR3 bases: TGTGCCAGCAGTGAAAATCGGGACACACAAGAGACCCAGTACTTC.

The rearrangement uses TRBV7-9 and TRBJ2-1; TRBD2 matches 9 bases. Germline loops: CDR1 SEHNR, CDR2 FQNEAQ (reference sequence). This CDR3 has 15 residues. V lost 5 bases to trimming and J lost 6 bases; unmatched junction nucleotides: 8. CDR3: CASSPRGGASNEQFF. CDR3 bases: TGTGCCAGCAGCCCCCGCGGGGGGGCAAGCAATGAGCAGTTCTTC.

The chain recombines TRBV14 with TRBJ2-1; the D gene is possibly TRBD2 (6 bases). Trimming stripped 4 bases from V and 4 bases from J, with 17 bases between. The CDR3 length is 16 residues. Per germline, CDR1 SGHDN and CDR2 FVKESK. The CDR3 DNA follows: TGTGCCAGCAGCCCTTTGGCTAGCGAACATTACAATGAGCAGTTCTTC. Protein: CASSPLASEHYNEQFF.

The rearrangement uses TRBV6-1 and TRBJ1-5; D not resolved. V lost 3 bases and J 0 bases, leaving 18 bases between the germline ends. The CDR3 is 18 residues long. CDR1 is MNHNS and CDR2 is SASEGT in the germline V gene. CDR3 sequence: CASSDEPVLRDSNQPQHF. The CDR3 nucleotides read TGTGCCAGCAGTGACGAGCCGGTCCTCCGGGATAGCAATCAGCCCCAGCATTTT.

The V call is TRBV4-1, the J call TRBJ2-2; 8 bases match TRBD1. This CDR3 contains 14 residues. The V gene's germline CDR1 is MGHRA and CDR2 YSYEKL. The trim removed 4 bases at V and 4 bases at J, leaving 2 bases unmatched. As DNA, the CDR3 is TGCGCCAGCAGCCCACAGGGGGTCACCGGGGAGCTGTTTTTT. Its protein product is CASSPQGVTGELFF.

The chain combines TRBV18 with TRBJ2-5; 7 bases agree with TRBD2. Germline V lookup: CDR1 KGHSH, CDR2 LQKENI. Trimming at V came to 3 bases and at J to 7 bases, leaving 5 bases not matched to a gene. This CDR3 comprises 13 residues. CDR3 amino acids: CASSPRGSATQYF. The CDR3, as DNA: TGTGCCAGCTCACCGCGGGGGTCGGCGACCCAGTACTTC. Based on the CDR3 plus reference TRBV18 and TRBJ2-5, the full variable domain is NAGVMQNPRHLVRRRGQEARLRCSPMKGHSHVYWYRQLPEEGLKFMVYLQKENIIDESGMPKERFSAEFPKEGPSILRIQQVVRGDSAAYFCASSPRGSATQYFGPGTRLLVL.